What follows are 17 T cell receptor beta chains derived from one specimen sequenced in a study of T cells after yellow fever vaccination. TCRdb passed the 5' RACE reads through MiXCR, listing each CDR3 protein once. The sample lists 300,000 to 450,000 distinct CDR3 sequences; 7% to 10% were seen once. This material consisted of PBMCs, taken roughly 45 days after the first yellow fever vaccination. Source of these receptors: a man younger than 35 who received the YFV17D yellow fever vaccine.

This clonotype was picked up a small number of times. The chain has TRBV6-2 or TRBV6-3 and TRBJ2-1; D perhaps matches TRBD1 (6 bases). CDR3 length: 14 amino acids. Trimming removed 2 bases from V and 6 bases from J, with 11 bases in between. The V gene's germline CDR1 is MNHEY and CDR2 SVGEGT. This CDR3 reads CASSYQNRVNEQFF. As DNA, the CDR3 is TGTGCCAGCAGTTACCAGAACAGGGTCAATGAGCAGTTCTTC.

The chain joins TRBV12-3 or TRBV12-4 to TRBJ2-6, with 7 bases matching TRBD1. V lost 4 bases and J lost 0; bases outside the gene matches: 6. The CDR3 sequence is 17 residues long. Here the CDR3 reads CASSSPGQLSGANVLTF. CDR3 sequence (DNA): TGTGCCAGCAGTTCGCCGGGACAGCTCTCTGGGGCCAACGTCCTGACTTTC.

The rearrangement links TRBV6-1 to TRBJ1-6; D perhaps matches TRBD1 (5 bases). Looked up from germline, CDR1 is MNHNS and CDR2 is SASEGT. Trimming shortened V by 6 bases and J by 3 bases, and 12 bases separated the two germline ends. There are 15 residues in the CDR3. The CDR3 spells CASSTQAYYNSPLHF. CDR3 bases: TGTGCCAGCAGCACACAGGCTTACTATAATTCACCCCTCCACTTT.

DNA of the CDR3: TGTGCCAGCAGAGATACAGGGGGCACTGAAGCTTTCTTT. This translates into CASRDTGGTEAFF. The V gene is TRBV6-1, the J gene TRBJ1-1; TRBD1 agrees at 8 bases. CDR3 size: 13 residues. Germline V CDR1 and CDR2: MNHNS, SASEGT. The J segment lost 4 bases and the V segment lost 6 bases, leaving 4 bases of the junction unmatched.

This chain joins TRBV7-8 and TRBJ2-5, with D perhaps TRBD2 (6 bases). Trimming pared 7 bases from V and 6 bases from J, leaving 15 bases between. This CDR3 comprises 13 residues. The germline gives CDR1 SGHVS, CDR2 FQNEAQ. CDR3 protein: CASIPNRGKTQYF. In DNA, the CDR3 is TGTGCCAGCATCCCGAACCGGGGGAAGACCCAGTACTTC.

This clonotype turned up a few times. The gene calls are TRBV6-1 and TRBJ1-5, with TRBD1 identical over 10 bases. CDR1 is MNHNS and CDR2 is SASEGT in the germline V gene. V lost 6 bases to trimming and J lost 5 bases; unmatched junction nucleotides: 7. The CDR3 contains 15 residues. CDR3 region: CASRATGGADQPQHF. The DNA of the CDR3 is TGTGCCAGCAGGGCGACAGGGGGCGCGGATCAGCCCCAGCATTTT.

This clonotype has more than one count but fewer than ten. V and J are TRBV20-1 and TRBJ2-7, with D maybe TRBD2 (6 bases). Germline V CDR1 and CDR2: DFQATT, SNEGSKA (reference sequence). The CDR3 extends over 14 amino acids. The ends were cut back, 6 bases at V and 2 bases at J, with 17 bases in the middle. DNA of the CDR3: TGCAGTGCCCCGGGACTCCACAACCCCTACGAGCAGTACTTC. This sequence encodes CSAPGLHNPYEQYF.

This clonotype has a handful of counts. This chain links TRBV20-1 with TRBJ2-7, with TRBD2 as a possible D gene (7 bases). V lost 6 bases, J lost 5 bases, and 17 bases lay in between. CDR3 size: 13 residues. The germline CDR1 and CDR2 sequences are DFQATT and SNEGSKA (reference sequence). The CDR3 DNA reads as TGCAGTGCCTGGCGGGGGCCGGGTGACGAGCAGTACGTC. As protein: CSAWRGPGDEQYV.

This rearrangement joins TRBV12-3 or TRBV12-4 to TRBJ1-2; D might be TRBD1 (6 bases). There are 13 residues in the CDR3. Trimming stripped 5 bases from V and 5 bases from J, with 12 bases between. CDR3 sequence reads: CASSPQGSYGYTF. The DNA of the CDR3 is TGTGCCAGCAGTCCACAGGGTTCTTATGGCTACACCTTC.

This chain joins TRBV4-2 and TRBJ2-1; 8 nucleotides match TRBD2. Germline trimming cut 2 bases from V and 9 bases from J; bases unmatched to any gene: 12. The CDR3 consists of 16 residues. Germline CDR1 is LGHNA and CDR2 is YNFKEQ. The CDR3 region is CASSQPIGGGIGEQFF. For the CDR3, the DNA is TGTGCCAGCAGCCAACCTATCGGCGGGGGGATAGGTGAGCAGTTCTTC.

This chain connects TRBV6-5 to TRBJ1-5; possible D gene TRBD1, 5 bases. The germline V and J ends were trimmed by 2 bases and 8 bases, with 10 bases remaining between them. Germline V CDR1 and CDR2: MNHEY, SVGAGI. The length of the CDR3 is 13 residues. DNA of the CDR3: TGTGCCAGCAGTTACGATCAGGGTAAGCCCCAGCATTTT. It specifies CASSYDQGKPQHF.

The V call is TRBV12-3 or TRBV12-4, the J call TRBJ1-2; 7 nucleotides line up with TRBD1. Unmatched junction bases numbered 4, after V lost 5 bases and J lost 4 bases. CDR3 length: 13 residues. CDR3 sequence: CASSPDRPYGYTF. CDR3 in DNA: TGTGCCAGCAGTCCGGACAGGCCCTATGGCTACACCTTC.

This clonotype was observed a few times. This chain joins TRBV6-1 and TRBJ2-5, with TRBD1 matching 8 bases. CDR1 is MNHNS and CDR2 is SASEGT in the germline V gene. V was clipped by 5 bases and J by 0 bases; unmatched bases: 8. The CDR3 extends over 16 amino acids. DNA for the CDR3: TGTGCCAGCAGTAAACCCCCGGGACAGGACCAAGAGACCCAGTACTTC. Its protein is CASSKPPGQDQETQYF.

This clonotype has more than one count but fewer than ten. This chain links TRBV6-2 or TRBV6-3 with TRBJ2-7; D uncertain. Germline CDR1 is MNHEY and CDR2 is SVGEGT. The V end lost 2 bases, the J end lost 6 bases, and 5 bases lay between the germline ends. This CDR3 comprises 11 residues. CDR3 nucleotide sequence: TGTGCCAGCAGTTACATGCGCGAGCAGTACTTC. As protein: CASSYMREQYF.

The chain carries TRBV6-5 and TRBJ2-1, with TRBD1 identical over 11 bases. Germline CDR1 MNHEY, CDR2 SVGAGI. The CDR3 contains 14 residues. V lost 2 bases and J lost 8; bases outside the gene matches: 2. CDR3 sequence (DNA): TGTGCCAGCAGTTACCGGACAGGGGGCCATGAGCAGTTCTTC. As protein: CASSYRTGGHEQFF.

The CDR3 loop reads CSARGAGGWDYGYTF. CDR3 nucleotide sequence: TGCAGTGCTAGGGGCGCAGGGGGTTGGGACTATGGCTACACCTTC. The chain uses TRBV20-1 and TRBJ1-2, with 7 bases identical to TRBD1. Germline lookup yields CDR1 DFQATT and CDR2 SNEGSKA (reference sequence). The CDR3 totals 15 residues. V was clipped by 3 bases and J by 3 bases; unmatched bases: 10.

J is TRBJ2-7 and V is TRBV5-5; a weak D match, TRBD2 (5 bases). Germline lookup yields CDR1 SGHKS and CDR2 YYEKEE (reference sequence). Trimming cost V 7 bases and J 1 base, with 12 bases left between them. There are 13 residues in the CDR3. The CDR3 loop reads CASGRGLSYEQYV. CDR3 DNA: TGTGCCAGCGGCCGGGGTCTATCCTACGAGCAGTACGTC.